This is a list of T cell receptor beta chains from one sample in a study of T cell responses to AZD1222 COVID-19 vaccine. Generated by immunoSEQ multiplex PCR, the TCRdb table keeps only in-frame clones and is missing some. The sample has 100,000 to 150,000 clones; about 91% are singletons. The sequencing used peripheral blood, collected on day 0 of AZD1222 vaccination. These receptors were collected from an adult in good health. CDR3s include the opening cysteine and the closing phenylalanine or tryptophan. Fields, in order: V gene, CDR3 length, CDR3 protein.

V: TRBV29-1
length: 15
CDR3: CSVEDRQGGRYEQYF

V: TRBV5-5
length: 15
CDR3: CASSWSGASGSEAFF

V: TRBV28
length: 12
CDR3: CASTLGVTEAFF

V: TRBV5-6
length: 15
CDR3: CASSLTDGSTDTQYF

V: TRBV6-5
length: 13
CDR3: CASSPFRADTQYF

V: TRBV20-1
length: 14
CDR3: CSASKQGVGSPLHF

V: TRBV7-8
length: 17
CDR3: CASSPARTVPMNTEAFF

V: TRBV10-3
length: 13
CDR3: CAIKGGGDVEQFF

V: TRBV29-1
length: 14
CDR3: CSVAAGATNYGYTF

V: TRBV27
length: 15
CDR3: CASSLGTGFGQPQHF

V: TRBV7-3
length: 13
CDR3: CASSPRHGGELFF

V: TRBV6-5
length: 14
CDR3: CASSYVRAGGELFF

V: TRBV11-2
length: 14
CDR3: CASSLGDIGTEAFF

V: TRBV15
length: 16
CDR3: CATSPGAAGAPLEQYF

V: TRBV7-2
length: 16
CDR3: CASSLAGSGSNYGYTF

V: TRBV6-6
length: 15
CDR3: CASGQGANGANVLTF

V: TRBV9
length: 16
CDR3: CASSVGAVTGTDTQYF

V: TRBV4-3
length: 13
CDR3: CASSQDRYQPQHF

V: TRBV29-1
length: 15
CDR3: CSVTPSGGFQETQYF

V: TRBV7-6
length: 16
CDR3: CASSLGRAGNTGELFF

V: TRBV7-6
length: 12
CDR3: CASSFSSREQFF

V: TRBV3-1/TRBV3-2
length: 15
CDR3: CASSRDDGVYTEAFF

V: TRBV4-2
length: 16
CDR3: CASSRLGTGNANEQFF

V: TRBV5-1
length: 13
CDR3: CASSLAPGAEAFF

V: TRBV7-2
length: 11
CDR3: CASSYLETQYF

V: TRBV11-2
length: 13
CDR3: CASSFAGTEIYTF

V: TRBV7-2
length: 14
CDR3: CASGGTAGDNEQFF

V: TRBV7-2
length: 17
CDR3: CASSLDMGWAGNQPQHF

V: TRBV11-2
length: 13
CDR3: CASSPDLTDTQYF

V: TRBV7-2
length: 14
CDR3: CASSPQGRDTEAFF

V: TRBV15
length: 16
CDR3: CATSRATSGGADTQYF

V: TRBV6-6
length: 15
CDR3: CASRERGLGGEKLFF

V: TRBV19
length: 14
CDR3: CASTRQGENYGYTF

V: TRBV12-3/TRBV12-4
length: 13
CDR3: CASTLEGNSPLHF

V: TRBV5-1
length: 15
CDR3: CASSIGLARNNEQFF